The T cell receptor beta chain under discussion was sequenced for a study of a mutant IDH1 vaccine in newly diagnosed glioma. For the study at large: Vaccinations, eight in total, occurred in weeks 1, 3, 5, 7, 11, 15, 19, 23. Vaccination followed radiotherapy alone by 4-6 weeks, or accompanied temozolomide cycles. Study-wide results and caveats: No link was apparently found between pseudoprogression and changes in top peripheral T cell clonotypes.

The germline gives CDR1 KGHSH, CDR2 LQKENI. The CDR3 runs 17 residues. The V and J ends lost 3 bases and 7 bases respectively, with 22 bases between them. Produced via immunoSEQ multiplex PCR; TCRdb's table is partial and in-frame only. The sample shows about 67,000 clones, over 70% of them seen only once. Described time point: week 23, last vaccination. Doses comprised 300 ug of mutant IDH1 20-mer peptide each, plus topical imiquimod. A note on this clone: Its antigen remains unknown.

The sequencing here drew on PBMCs, taken from a glioma patient whose treatment included an IDH1 peptide vaccine. The chain carries TRBV18 and TRBJ1-5, with a possible D match to TRBD1 (5 bases). The source is a man aged 18 to 30 with glioma. CDR3 bases: TGTGCCAGCTCACCGAGTGAGGCCCCCGGGGGAATGCAGCCCCAGCATTTT. Its translation: CASSPSEAPGGMQPQHF.